The present T cell receptor beta chain was sequenced within a study of shared T cell receptors in the human thymus. This CDR3 spans 15 amino acids. Trimming left V 0 bases short and J 8 bases short, with 17 bases between. Germline V gene sequence: CDR1 SGHTS, CDR2 YDEGEE. Assay: immunoSEQ multiplex PCR; the TCRdb copy retains only in-frame clones and omits some. The sample shows around 730,000 clones, roughly 88% of them seen only once. The same sample was also used in a study of human thymus T cells. That investigation notes: It was healthy Finnish infants having corrective surgery for congenital heart defects who were the donors. It was from resections taken during corrective heart surgery that the thymus tissue came. There were highly overlapping thymic repertoires among unrelated individuals, as related research reported.

The rearrangement links TRBV5-8 to TRBJ1-2; TRBD1 is a possible D gene (5 bases). The sequenced sample was thymocytes. The clonotype comes from a girl in the first two years of life with a congenital heart defect. CDR3 region: CASSLVWGKQGGYTF. The CDR3 DNA reads as TGTGCCAGCAGCTTGGTCTGGGGAAAGCAGGGAGGCTACACCTTC.